These 26 T cell receptor beta chains share one sample of origin, sequenced in a study of metastatic and nonmetastatic thyroid tumors. Until they underwent thyroid surgery, no patient had received any treatment. TCRdb reanalyzed the PCR reads with MiXCR. The sample includes roughly 30,000 clones, about a sixth seen only once; the top ten take about 7%. Sequencing used blood. These receptors were taken from a female donor with papillary thyroid cancer or a benign thyroid nodule (not recorded which). Some clones in this sample may be carry-over from other donors' samples.

This chain's CDR3 is CASSYLREQYF. DNA of the CDR3: TGTGCCAGCAGTTACCTGAGGGAGCAGTACTTC. The chain links TRBV6-2 or TRBV6-3 to TRBJ2-7; D remains ambiguous. Germline V lookup: CDR1 MNHEY, CDR2 SVGEGT. Deletions cut 2 bases from V and 7 bases from J, with 6 bases between. This CDR3 region has 11 residues.

This clone was observed many times. The J gene is TRBJ2-7, the V gene TRBV20-1, with 8 bases lining up with TRBD2. The CDR3 length is 13 residues. From germline, CDR1 is DFQATT and CDR2 SNEGSKA (reference sequence). Here the CDR3 DNA reads TGCAGCCCTAGAGACGGGAGGGCCTACGAGCAGTACTTC. The encoded protein is CSPRDGRAYEQYF.

This clone was seen ten or more times. This chain links TRBV6-4 with TRBJ1-1; 7 bases line up with TRBD1. Looked up from germline, CDR1 is MRHNA and CDR2 is SNTAGT. V lost 6 bases, J lost 0 bases, and 4 bases stayed unmatched. The length of the CDR3 is 14 residues. The CDR3 nucleotides are TGTGCCAGCAGGAGGGACAGATTGAACACTGAAGCTTTCTTT. Its translation is CASRRDRLNTEAFF.

In this sample, this clone turned up many times. The V gene is TRBV20-1, the J gene TRBJ1-2; no reliable D call. The CDR3 has 12 amino acids. The V end lost 0 bases, the J end lost 5 bases, and 7 bases lay between the germline ends. Germline V gene data show CDR1 as DFQATT and CDR2 as SNEGSKA (reference sequence). The CDR3 sequence is CSARDRTYGYTF. CDR3 DNA sequence: TGCAGTGCTAGAGATCGGACTTATGGCTACACCTTC.

The V gene is TRBV20-1, the J gene TRBJ2-1; D tentatively fits TRBD1 or TRBD2 (6 bases each). The CDR3 has 14 amino acids. The V end lost 5 bases, the J end lost 8 bases, and 19 bases lay between the germline ends. The germline V gene has CDR1 DFQATT and CDR2 SNEGSKA (reference sequence). The CDR3 nucleotides are TGCAGTGCTCCTGGAGGAGGGGGACGCGATGAGCAGTTCTTC. Translating gives CSAPGGGGRDEQFF.

The V call is TRBV11-2, the J call TRBJ2-6; no clear D gene. CDR1 and CDR2 (germline): SGHAT, FQNNGV. The V end was cut by 1 base, the J end by 4 bases, with 8 bases between. The CDR3 spans 15 residues. CDR3 sequence reads: CASSLVASGANVLTF. The CDR3 DNA reads TGTGCCAGCAGCTTAGTGGCGTCAGGGGCCAACGTCCTGACTTTC.

This clone appeared many times. The rearrangement joins TRBV4-2 to TRBJ2-7; D is ambiguous. The CDR3 length is 15 residues. The germline V and J ends were trimmed by 0 bases and 3 bases, with 12 bases remaining between them. The germline CDR1 and CDR2 sequences are LGHNA and YNFKEQ. The CDR3 region is CASSQEGDTNYEQYF. CDR3 nucleotides: TGTGCCAGCAGCCAAGAAGGAGACACCAACTACGAGCAGTACTTC.

This clone appeared a few times. A much larger clone is a single base away; this may be a read error. The chain employs TRBV4-2 and TRBJ2-3; D gene uncertain. Germline CDR1 and CDR2: LGHNA and YNFKEQ. Deletions cut 0 bases from V and 2 bases from J, with 6 bases between. The CDR3 covers 14 residues. CDR3 residues: CASSQDVITDTQYF. The CDR3 bases are TGTGCCAGCAGCCAAGATGTGATCACAGATACGCAGTATTTT.

The sample holds many counts of this clone. The chain links TRBV7-2 to TRBJ2-7; the D gene is possibly TRBD1 (6 bases). Germline V gives CDR1 SGHTA, CDR2 FQGNSA. Trimming took off 1 base at V and 3 bases at J, with 10 bases between the two ends. CDR3 length equals 14 residues. CDR3 DNA sequence: TGTGCCAGCAGCTTAGTTGCAGGGGACTACGAGCAGTACTTC. Its protein product is CASSLVAGDYEQYF.

This clone was observed at least ten times. The same CDR3 arises from other DNA sequences in this sample as well. V gene TRBV7-2 combines with J gene TRBJ2-7; 7 bases are shared with TRBD2. Looked up from germline, CDR1 is SGHTA and CDR2 is FQGNSA. There are 14 residues in the CDR3. The J segment lost 3 bases and the V segment lost 3 bases, leaving 5 bases of the junction unmatched. CDR3 nucleotides: TGTGCCAGCAGCTTGGGGGGGGGACTCTACGAGCAGTACTTC. Its translation is CASSLGGGLYEQYF.

This clone was recorded at least ten times. The chain recombines TRBV4-1 with TRBJ2-7, with 13 bases aligning to TRBD2. Germline V gene data show CDR1 as MGHRA and CDR2 as YSYEKL. The CDR3 is 14 residues long. Trimming removed 4 bases from V and 3 bases from J; junction bases left unmatched: 0. The CDR3, as DNA: TGCGCCAGCAGCCGGACTAGCGGGGGCTACGAGCAGTACTTC. As protein: CASSRTSGGYEQYF.

This clone is medium-sized by share. The chain joins TRBV6-1 to TRBJ1-3; 9 bases fit TRBD1. This CDR3 region has 14 residues. V was pared by 6 bases and J by 3 bases, with 3 bases of the junction left unmatched. The germline CDR1 and CDR2 sequences are MNHNS and SASEGT. CDR3: CASRPDRGGNTIYF. The CDR3 DNA reads TGTGCCAGCAGGCCGGACAGGGGTGGAAACACCATATATTTT.

This clone is classed as medium-sized. This same CDR3 is encoded by further DNA sequences in the sample. V is TRBV12-3 or TRBV12-4 and J is TRBJ1-1, with D hard to call. Trimming took off 7 bases at V and 4 bases at J, with 7 bases between the two ends. The CDR3 extends over 11 amino acids. CDR3 DNA sequence: TGTGCCAGCACCCCCGGCACTGAAGCTTTCTTT. It is translated as CASTPGTEAFF.

This clone was found a few times. This chain uses TRBV20-1 with TRBJ2-1; D gene uncertain. The length of the CDR3 is 11 residues. CDR1 and CDR2 (germline): DFQATT, SNEGSKA (reference sequence). Trimming stripped 0 bases from V and 12 bases from J, with 9 bases between. CDR3 sequence (DNA): TGCAGTGCTAGAGAGGGCAGGATGCAGTTCTTC. This sequence encodes CSAREGRMQFF.

This clone is medium-sized (0.01 to 0.1%) in the sample. The J gene is TRBJ2-7, the V gene TRBV10-3, with D tentatively TRBD1 (6 bases). Trimming took 3 bases from V and 5 from J, leaving 17 bases between them. The CDR3 totals 15 residues. In germline, CDR1 is ENHRY, CDR2 SYGVKD. The CDR3 loop is CAISDLSQGLNEQYF. The CDR3 bases are TGTGCCATCAGTGATTTATCCCAGGGGCTGAACGAGCAGTACTTC.

The chain recombines TRBV13 with TRBJ2-1, with a tentative D call TRBD2 (6 bases). This CDR3 has 18 amino acids. The germline V and J ends were trimmed by 2 bases and 0 bases, with 17 bases remaining between them. The V gene's germline CDR1 is PRHDT and CDR2 FYEKMQ (reference sequence). The CDR3 bases are TGTGCCAGCAGCTTAAGGGGCGGCGGGGCCAGCTCCTACAATGAGCAGTTCTTC. Translation gives CASSLRGGGASSYNEQFF.

The chain joins TRBV5-1 to TRBJ2-3; weak D call: TRBD1 (7 bases). Germline CDR1 is SGHRS and CDR2 is YFSETQ. The CDR3 has 13 amino acids. V lost 7 bases and J 4 bases, leaving 13 bases between the germline ends. CDR3 in amino acids: CASLEGAPDTQYF. In DNA, the CDR3 is TGCGCCAGCTTGGAGGGGGCGCCAGATACGCAGTATTTT.

The chain employs TRBV7-2 and TRBJ1-2; TRBD1 matches at 12 bases. Germline V gives CDR1 SGHTA, CDR2 FQGNSA. The V segment lost 5 bases and the J segment 4 bases; nucleotides outside the gene matches: 11. The CDR3 covers 17 residues. The CDR3 here is CASSLSTGTGGGYGYTF. The DNA for the CDR3 is TGTGCCAGCAGCCTATCGACCGGGACAGGGGGCGGCTATGGCTACACCTTC.

Remarks on this clone: An end of the junction differs from the germline gene, which may be a read error. The chain has TRBV12-3 or TRBV12-4 and TRBJ2-1; TRBD2 matches 8 bases. This CDR3 contains 17 residues. The CDR3 reads CASSQLGLAFSYNEQFF. The CDR3, as DNA: TGTGCCAGCAGTCAACTTGGACTAGCATTCTCCTACAATGAACAGTTCTTC.

In its sample, this clone was seen many times. This chain uses TRBV20-1 with TRBJ2-1; possibly TRBD1 for D (5 bases). Trimming took off 3 bases at V and 8 bases at J, with 14 bases between the two ends. The germline gives CDR1 DFQATT, CDR2 SNEGSKA (reference sequence). The CDR3 sequence is 13 residues long. Here the CDR3 DNA reads TGCAGTGCTAGGGGCAGGGAATATGATGAGCAGTTCTTC. It codes for CSARGREYDEQFF.

This sequence joins TRBV28 and TRBJ2-2, with D unresolved. CDR1 is MDHEN and CDR2 is SYDVKM in the germline V gene. V was trimmed by 3 bases and J by 6 bases, leaving 2 bases between them. CDR3 length: 11 residues. The CDR3 DNA reads TGTGCCAGCAGTTTGGCCGGGGAGCTGTTTTTT. This encodes CASSLAGELFF.

This clone was seen only a few times. At one end the junction does not follow the germline gene, possibly because of a read error. V is TRBV2 and J is TRBJ1-3, with D perhaps TRBD1 (5 bases). The germline gives CDR1 SNHLY, CDR2 FYNNEI. CDR3 length: 14 residues. CDR3 in amino acids: CASSEPRDGNTVYF. The CDR3 DNA reads as TGTGCCAGCAGTGAACCCAGGGATGGAAACACCGTATATTTT.

This clone was picked up a small number of times. The CDR3 sequence: CASSSRVTDTQYF. CDR3 in DNA: TGTGCCAGCAGTTCCAGGGTCACAGATACGCAGTATTTT. The chain couples TRBV12-3 or TRBV12-4 to TRBJ2-3, with a tentative D call TRBD1 (5 bases). V shed 4 bases and J shed 2 bases, with 7 bases lying between them. CDR3 length: 13 residues.

V usage is TRBV6-1 and J usage is TRBJ1-5; no clear D gene. This CDR3 has 14 amino acids. The germline V gene has CDR1 MNHNS and CDR2 SASEGT. Trimming removed 1 base at V and 7 bases at J, with 11 bases between. CDR3 DNA: TGTGCCAGCAGTGAAGGAGAAGGAAGCCAGCCCCAGCATTTT. Protein sequence: CASSEGEGSQPQHF.

This clone showed up many times. The CDR3 bases are TGTGCCAGCAGTGGCCTTAGTTCAAACTTCTACACCTTC. It yields the protein CASSGLSSNFYTF. The rearrangement links TRBV12-3 or TRBV12-4 to TRBJ1-2, with D unclear. The ends were cut back, 5 bases at V and 10 bases at J, with 17 bases in the middle. CDR3 length: 13 residues.

This clone was seen repeatedly, ten times or more. The chain recombines TRBV11-2 with TRBJ1-2; TRBD1 agrees at 10 bases. Germline V gene sequence: CDR1 SGHAT, CDR2 FQNNGV. V gave up 5 bases and J gave up 7 bases; unmatched junction bases: 16. This CDR3 is built from 17 residues. The CDR3 is CASSPGASRTGGGGYTF. DNA of the CDR3: TGTGCCAGCAGCCCGGGGGCCTCCAGGACAGGGGGTGGTGGCTACACCTTC.